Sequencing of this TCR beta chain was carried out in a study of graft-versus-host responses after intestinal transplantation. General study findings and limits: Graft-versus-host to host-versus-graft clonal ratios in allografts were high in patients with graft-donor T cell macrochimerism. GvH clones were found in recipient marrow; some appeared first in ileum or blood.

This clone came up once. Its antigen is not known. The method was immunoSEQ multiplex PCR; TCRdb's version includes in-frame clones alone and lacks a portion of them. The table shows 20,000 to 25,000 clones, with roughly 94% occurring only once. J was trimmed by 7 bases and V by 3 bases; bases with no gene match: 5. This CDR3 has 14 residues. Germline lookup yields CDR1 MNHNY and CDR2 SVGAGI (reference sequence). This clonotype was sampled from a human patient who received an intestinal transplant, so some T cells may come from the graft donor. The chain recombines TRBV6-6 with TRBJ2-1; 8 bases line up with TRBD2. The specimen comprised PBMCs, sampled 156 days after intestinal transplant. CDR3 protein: CASSYERGRNEQFF. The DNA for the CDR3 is TGTGCCAGCAGTTATGAGCGGGGGAGGAATGAGCAGTTCTTC.